The 11 T cell receptor beta chains given below trace back to one sample, sequenced in a study of T cell changes during pregnancy in multiple sclerosis (dated by TCRdb to about 2019). The method behind the library was the immunoSEQ multiplex PCR assay. TCRdb re-hosts the immuneACCESS table, in-frame sequences only. Its copies lack some clones; in the studies checked, an unresolved V gene accounts for under half of them, and the cause for the rest is not known. Here the sample has approximately 84,000 clones; less than 95% occur a single time. Jointly, the top ten make up 2% to 3% of the sample. Sequenced here: peripheral blood, sampled in the third trimester of pregnancy. These receptors were collected from a female donor with multiple sclerosis, enrolled in a pregnancy study.

This rearrangement joins TRBV15 to TRBJ2-1, with 15 bases that match TRBD2. V shed 11 bases, J shed 6 bases, and the junction held 14 bases outside the gene matches. This CDR3 has 17 residues. Germline V gives CDR1 LNHNV, CDR2 YYDKDF (reference sequence). The CDR3 reads CASWGGLAGGPSNEQFF. CDR3 bases: TGTGCCTCATGGGGAGGACTAGCGGGGGGGCCCTCCAATGAGCAGTTCTTC.

The rearrangement joins TRBV6-5 to TRBJ2-1; TRBD1 is a possible D gene (6 bases). The V end lost 6 bases, the J end lost 5 bases, and 11 bases lay between the germline ends. The CDR3 extends over 13 amino acids. Germline-derived CDR1 and CDR2 are MNHEY and SVGAGI. CDR3 nucleotides: TGTGCCAGCAGGGGGGCTAAAAACAATGAGCAGTTCTTC. It is translated as CASRGAKNNEQFF.

The chain employs TRBV6-5 and TRBJ1-2; tentatively, D is TRBD1 (5 bases). From germline, CDR1 is MNHEY and CDR2 SVGAGI. V was trimmed by 5 bases and J by 4 bases, leaving 11 bases between them. There are 13 residues in the CDR3. CDR3 DNA sequence: TGTGCCAGCAGTCCCGGGACTATCTATGGCTACACCTTC. This gives the protein CASSPGTIYGYTF.

The V call is TRBV9, the J call TRBJ2-2, with D maybe TRBD1 (5 bases). Between the trimmed V and J ends, which lost 0 bases and 6 bases, there was a span of 12 bases. The CDR3 spans 15 residues. Germline V gene lookup returns CDR1 SGDLS and CDR2 YYNGEE. The CDR3 DNA follows: TGTGCCAGCAGCGTAGCTACGAGCAGGGCCGGGGAGCTGTTTTTT. Translation gives CASSVATSRAGELFF.

J is TRBJ1-1 and V is TRBV19; D uncertain. This CDR3 is built from 12 residues. The V and J ends lost 5 bases and 6 bases respectively, with 10 bases between them. CDR1 and CDR2 (germline): LNHDA, SQIVND (reference sequence). CDR3 sequence (DNA): TGTGCCAGTAGTGTTACTATGGCTGAAGCTTTCTTT. Its translation: CASSVTMAEAFF.

The chain links TRBV6-6 to TRBJ1-5, with 8 bases lining up with TRBD1. Germline assignment: CDR1 MNHNY and CDR2 SVGAGI (reference sequence). CDR3 length equals 16 residues. Trimming at V came to 2 bases and at J to 2 bases, leaving 5 bases not matched to a gene. This CDR3 is CASSYQGASGNQPQHF. The CDR3 bases are TGTGCCAGCAGTTACCAGGGGGCGAGCGGCAATCAGCCCCAGCATTTT.

The chain recombines TRBV19 with TRBJ1-2; no reliable D call. Germline assignment: CDR1 LNHDA and CDR2 SQIVND (reference sequence). Trimming removed 4 bases at V and 6 bases at J, with 12 bases between. This CDR3 is built from 13 residues. The CDR3 sequence is CASSTDTLNGYTF. CDR3 DNA: TGTGCCAGTAGTACTGACACGCTCAATGGCTACACCTTC. The full variable domain, rest sourced from reference TRBV19 and TRBJ1-2, is DGGITQSPKYLFRKEGQNVTLSCEQNLNHDAMYWYRQDPGQGLRLIYYSQIVNDFQKGDIAEGYSVSREKKESFPLTVTSAQKNPTAFYLCASSTDTLNGYTFGSGTRLTVV.

The J gene is TRBJ2-3, the V gene TRBV5-4, with D hard to call. The germline gives CDR1 SGHNT, CDR2 YYREEE (reference sequence). The CDR3 sequence is 15 residues long. Trimming took off 0 bases at V and 0 bases at J, with 8 bases between the two ends. The CDR3 sequence is CASSLVQASTDTQYF. The CDR3, as DNA: TGTGCCAGCAGCTTGGTCCAAGCTAGCACAGATACGCAGTATTTT.

The CDR3 loop reads CASSGEVGVHEQFF. In DNA form, the CDR3 reads TGTGCCAGCAGCGGAGAAGTAGGGGTACATGAGCAGTTCTTC. V usage is TRBV7-6 and J usage is TRBJ2-1; weak D call: TRBD1 (5 bases). The CDR3 runs to 14 residues. V lost 5 bases and J 8 bases, leaving 16 bases between the germline ends. The germline V gene has CDR1 SGHVS and CDR2 FNYEAQ.

The chain carries TRBV27 and TRBJ2-1, with TRBD1 identical over 11 bases. V trimming: 4 bases; J trimming: 10 bases; junction bases outside the gene matches: 9. The CDR3 is 15 amino acids. Germline CDR1 and CDR2: MNHEY and SMNVEV (reference sequence). The chain's CDR3 is CASSYSFGTGGEQFF. Written as DNA, the CDR3 is TGTGCCAGCAGTTATTCTTTCGGGACAGGGGGAGAGCAGTTCTTC.

The V gene is TRBV11-1, the J gene TRBJ1-1, with D perhaps TRBD1 (6 bases). Germline V CDR1 and CDR2: SGHAT, FQDESV (reference sequence). Trimming cost V 8 bases and J 0 bases, with 10 bases left between them. The CDR3 contains 13 residues. The CDR3 loop is CASLQGMNTEAFF. Here the CDR3 DNA reads TGTGCCAGCCTACAGGGCATGAACACTGAAGCTTTCTTT.